This T cell receptor (beta chain) was identified in a study of human T cells and chemical hapten exposure. TCRdb called the RACE reads again in MiXCR, with one record for every CDR3 protein. The sample lists over 35,000 distinct CDR3 sequences; about 10% were seen once. This clonotype was observed a handful of times. This sample's time point: pre-sensitization, week 0. The sample's treatment: therapeutic diphenylcyclopropenone sensitization with weekly scalp DPC. The CDR3 runs 15 residues. In germline, CDR1 is LGHDT, CDR2 YNNKEL (reference sequence). V was pared by 5 bases and J by 2 bases, with 16 bases between.

This sample comprised whole blood, obtained in connection with sensitization to the hapten diphenylcyclopropenone (DPC). This receptor was obtained from a man aged 25-40 years with alopecia areata. Some clones in this sample may be carry-over from other donors' samples. This chain uses TRBV3-1 with TRBJ2-7; D is uncertain. The CDR3 region is CASSATGYGAYEQYF. The CDR3 DNA follows: TGTGCCAGCAGCGCAACCGGTTATGGAGCCTACGAGCAGTACTTC.